This T cell receptor beta chain was obtained from a study of cytomegalovirus exposure and HLA in healthy donors. This clone was counted between two and nine times. PCR amplification relied on 60 Vbeta primers (plus 13 Jbeta primers). Method: immunoSEQ multiplex PCR; TCRdb's copy keeps in-frame clones and lacks some. This sample has 150,000 to 200,000 clones, with 80% to 85% found just once. The sample was PBMCs. The TCR comes from a young woman in good health and CMV-seronegative.

CDR3 sequence reads: CASWDREAGNTIYF. In DNA, the CDR3 is TGTGCCAGTTGGGACAGGGAAGCTGGAAACACCATATATTTT. This chain links TRBV6-5 with TRBJ1-3; 9 bases line up with TRBD1. The CDR3 sequence is 14 residues long. V lost 9 bases to trimming and J lost 2 bases; unmatched junction nucleotides: 5. In germline, CDR1 is MNHEY, CDR2 SVGAGI.